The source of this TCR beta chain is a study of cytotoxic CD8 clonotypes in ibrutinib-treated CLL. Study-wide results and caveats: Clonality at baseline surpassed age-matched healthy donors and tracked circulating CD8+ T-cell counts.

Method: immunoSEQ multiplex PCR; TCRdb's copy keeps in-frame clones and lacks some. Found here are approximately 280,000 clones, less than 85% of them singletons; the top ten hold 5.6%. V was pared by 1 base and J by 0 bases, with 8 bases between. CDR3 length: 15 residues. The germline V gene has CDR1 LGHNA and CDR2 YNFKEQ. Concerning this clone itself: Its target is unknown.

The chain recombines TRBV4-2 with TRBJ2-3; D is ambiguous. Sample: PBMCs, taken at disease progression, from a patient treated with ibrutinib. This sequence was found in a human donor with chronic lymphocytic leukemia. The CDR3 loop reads CASSQVNPSTDTQYF. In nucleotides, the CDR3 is TGTGCCAGCAGCCAAGTGAACCCGAGCACAGATACGCAGTATTTT.